This TCR beta chain comes out of a study of Ad26.COV2.S vaccination and SARS-CoV-2 variants. Study at large: Donor was one of the participants in the Ad26.COV2.S arm of the COV1001 trial.

Trimming took off 3 bases at V and 5 bases at J, with 12 bases between the two ends. Germline CDR1 is KGHDR and CDR2 is SFDVKD. This CDR3 is 14 amino acids long. The treatment: approximately 18 received Ad26.COV2.S at low or high dose, single or two shots; roughly five received placebo; per-sample allocation not given. Following the first vaccine or placebo injection, samples were taken on day 63. Profiling relied on immunoSEQ multiplex PCR, and the TCRdb table lists in-frame clones only, not all of them. The table includes about 320,000 clones, about 82% detected once. The V and J genes are TRBV24-1 and TRBJ1-1, with TRBD1 as a possible D gene (5 bases). The sequencing used peripheral blood, collected in a trial of Ad26.COV2.S vaccine versus placebo. The TCR sequence derives from a person aged 18-65 years who received the Ad26.COV2.S COVID-19 vaccine or a placebo. CDR3 nucleotides: TGTGCCACCAGTGATGGCGGGGGTCGGACTGAAGCTTTCTTT. Its protein product is CATSDGGGRTEAFF.